This T cell receptor beta chain was documented in a study of shared clonotypes between healthy human individuals. Profiling relied on immunoSEQ multiplex PCR, and the TCRdb table lists in-frame clones only, not all of them. The repertoire consists of approximately 1.9 million clones, with over 85% occurring once and the leading ten covering 1.5% to 2%. Trimming took off 1 base at V and 1 base at J, with 8 bases between the two ends. This CDR3 comprises 14 residues. CDR1 SGHRS and CDR2 YFSETQ come from the germline V gene. The naive CD8 subset, CD45RO-negative cells positively selected for CCR7, excluded terminally differentiated effector memory CD45RA+ cells.

The chain couples TRBV5-1 to TRBJ1-2, with unresolved D. The sequenced material came from naive CD8+ T cells from PBMCs. This TCR derives from a man between 18 and 35 years old in good health. Some clones in this sample may be carry-over from other donors' samples. In DNA form, the CDR3 reads TGCGCCAGCAGCTTGACACTAGATAACTATGGCTACACCTTC. It yields the protein CASSLTLDNYGYTF. Variable domain in full (rest from reference TRBV5-1 and TRBJ1-2): KAGVTQTPRYLIKTRGQQVTLSCSPISGHRSVSWYQQTPGQGLQFLFEYFSETQRNKGNFPGRFSGRQFSNSRSEMNVSTLELGDSALYLCASSLTLDNYGYTFGSGTRLTVV.